This T cell receptor beta chain was documented in a study of CD8+ T cells in alopecia areata. Study-level points and caveats: There were many expanded lesional clones persisting in scalp and blood during tofacitinib.

Comment on this clone: The antigen remains unidentified.

Treatment: oral pan-JAK inhibitor, 5-10 mg twice daily. Peripheral blood, together with lesional scalp punch biopsies, was collected from alopecia areata patients. In each case, RNA was isolated and then reverse transcribed into cDNA as the sequencing template. TCRdb keeps only in-frame clones here, not all; method: immunoSEQ multiplex PCR. The sample lists 150,000 to 200,000 clones; roughly 50% were seen once. V was clipped by 5 bases and J by 5 bases, with 12 bases between them. The CDR3 consists of 13 residues. Germline V gene lookup returns CDR1 SGHVS and CDR2 FQNEAQ. The rearrangement uses TRBV7-8 and TRBJ2-5, with D tentatively TRBD1 (6 bases). The clonotype originates from a human donor with alopecia areata. Sequencing was performed on CD4+ T cells sorted from blood, taken at approximately week 60, from a patient treated with tofacitinib. The chain's CDR3 is CASSPGVGETQYF. CDR3 bases: TGTGCCAGCAGCCCAGGGGTGGGGGAGACCCAGTACTTC.